This T cell receptor beta chain came from a study of cytomegalovirus exposure and HLA in healthy donors (dated by TCRdb to between 2016 and 2019). Background on the whole study: A later analysis indicated that the 120 validation repertoires were generated on the platform also employed for the approximately 700 repertoires of the first cohort. The aim of the study was to test whether cataloging public T cell receptors could identify signatures of past pathogen exposure. Besides the first cohort of roughly 660 subjects, a separate validation cohort made up of 120 different subjects was used. High-throughput TCR immunosequencing, statistical association of individual TCRs with disease status, and machine learning were combined to predict cytomegalovirus infection status.

V was cut back by 4 bases and J by 3 bases, leaving a gap of 16 bases between them. CDR3 length: 16 amino acids, cysteine to phenylalanine. The sequence is cut down to CDR3 DNA, 48 bases in frame from base 1. The germline V gene encodes CDR1 SGDLS and CDR2 YYNGEE. The investigation overall reported the following: While some public TCRs were present in many individuals, most TCR sequences turned up only very rarely across donors. The validation cohort had no HLA typing available for a later analysis, so co-occurrence within that cohort was assessed over all 120 or so repertoires. A total of fewer than 200 TCR beta chains were listed by the study as associated with cytomegalovirus. Three of the identified cytomegalovirus-associated TCR beta chains were confirmed in vitro to be specific for cytomegalovirus antigens. It was suggested by the authors that the approach could potentially be generalized to other disease states and immunological phenotypes. Subsequent analysis determined that TCRs grouped into clusters in the first cohort also showed a tendency toward co-occurrence across the 120 or so validation repertoires, and about 93% of cluster scores exceeded 0. Cytomegalovirus status was reported to be diagnosed by the classifier with high specificity and sensitivity in both the original and validation cohorts.

In the case of this clone: Its antigen is still unknown. Base-call qualities are not available, and no considerably larger clone is one nucleotide away.

The donors were included in the validation cohort of roughly 130 subjects, a group kept apart from the roughly 670-subject first cohort. The library was built by means of the immunoSEQ multiplex PCR assay. The authors processed their data as follows. A statistical classification framework was built to diagnose cytomegalovirus status from the catalog of TCR beta chain sequences. TCRdb's version of the immuneACCESS table is confined to in-frame rearrangements and falls short of the full clone set. An unresolved V gene accounts for under half of the shortfall where checked; the remainder is of unknown origin. V, J and clone size reflect that table, while D and trimming were determined from the DNA. This sample lists 150,000 to 200,000 clones; over 65% were detected once. The top ten hold roughly 7% of the sample.

This clonotype was obtained from a man between 18 and 35 years old in good health and CMV-seropositive. The sequence links TRBV9 to TRBJ2-2; the D segment could be TRBD2, given 6 matching bases. Sequencing was done on a sample of PBMCs. The DNA sequence reads TGTGCCAGCAGCCTCCGAGGAGGGTCAGACACCGGGGAGCTGTTTTTT. This gives the protein CASSLRGGSDTGELFF.